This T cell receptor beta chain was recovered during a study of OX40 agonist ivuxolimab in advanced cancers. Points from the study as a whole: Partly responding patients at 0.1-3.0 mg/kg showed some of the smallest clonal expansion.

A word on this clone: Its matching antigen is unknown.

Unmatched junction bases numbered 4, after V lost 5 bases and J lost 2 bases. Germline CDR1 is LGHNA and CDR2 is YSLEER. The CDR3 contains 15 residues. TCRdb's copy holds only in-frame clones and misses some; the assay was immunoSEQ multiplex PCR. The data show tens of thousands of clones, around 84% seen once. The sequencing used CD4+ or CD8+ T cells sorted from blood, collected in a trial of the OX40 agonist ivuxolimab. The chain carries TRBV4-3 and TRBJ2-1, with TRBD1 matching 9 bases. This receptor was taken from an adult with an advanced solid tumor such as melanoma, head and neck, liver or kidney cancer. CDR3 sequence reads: CASSSGTGPYNEQFF. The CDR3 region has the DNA TGCGCCAGCAGCTCCGGGACAGGGCCCTACAATGAGCAGTTCTTC.